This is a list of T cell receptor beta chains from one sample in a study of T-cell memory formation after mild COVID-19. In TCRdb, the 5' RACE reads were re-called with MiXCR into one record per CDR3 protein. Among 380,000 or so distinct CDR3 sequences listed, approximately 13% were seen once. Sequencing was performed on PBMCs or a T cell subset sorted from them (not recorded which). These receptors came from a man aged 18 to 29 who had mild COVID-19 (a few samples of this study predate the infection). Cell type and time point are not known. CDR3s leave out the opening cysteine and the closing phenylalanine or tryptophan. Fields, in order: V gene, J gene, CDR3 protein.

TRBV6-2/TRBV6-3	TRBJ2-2	ASSYGPNGELF
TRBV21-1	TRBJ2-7	ASSPPIEQY
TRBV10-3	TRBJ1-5	AISNKTGSNQPQH
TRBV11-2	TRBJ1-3	ASSPTARTIY
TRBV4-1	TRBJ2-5	ASSQAPLSETQY
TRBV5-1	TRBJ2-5	ASSLDPGETQY
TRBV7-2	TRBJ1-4	ASSFSQGKLF
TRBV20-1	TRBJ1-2	SIPSNYGYT
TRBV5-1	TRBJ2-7	ASTSGSSYEQY
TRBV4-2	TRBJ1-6	ASSLTTGEPLH
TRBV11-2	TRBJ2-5	ASSLGGQGVLETQY
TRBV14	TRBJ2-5	ASSPASGQTQY
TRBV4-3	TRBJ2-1	ANSQAGFHNEQF
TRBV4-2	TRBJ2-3	ASSQATGNTDTQY
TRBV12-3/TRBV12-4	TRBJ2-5	ASSRTGLGETQY